These T cell receptor beta chains were read from a single sample in a study of blood T cell repertoires in COVID-19. Profiling relied on immunoSEQ multiplex PCR, and the TCRdb table lists in-frame clones only, not all of them. The sample comprises hundreds of thousands of clones, around nine tenths of which are singletons, and 1% to 1.5% rests with the top ten. Sequencing input: peripheral blood. Source of these receptors: a man between 65 and 85 years old with acute or convalescent COVID-19. Both conserved end residues are trimmed from each CDR3. Fields, in order: CDR3 protein, V gene.

CDR3 protein: ASSSPTIGTGSHEQY
V gene: TRBV5-1

CDR3 protein: ASSLTEAQF
V gene: TRBV7-2

CDR3 protein: ASSIRYQPQH
V gene: TRBV19

CDR3 protein: ASSSTGGNEQF
V gene: TRBV5-4

CDR3 protein: ASSLSWLEAGELF
V gene: TRBV5-5

CDR3 protein: ASRRTVTDTQY
V gene: TRBV6-5

CDR3 protein: ASSPRTGGTGELF
V gene: TRBV18

CDR3 protein: ASSSQEYNEQY
V gene: TRBV6-5

CDR3 protein: ASSMTGVRFSYREQY
V gene: TRBV11-2

CDR3 protein: ASSLPKGEGHTEAF
V gene: TRBV7-2

CDR3 protein: ASSSTTGAYEQY
V gene: TRBV5-1

CDR3 protein: ASSETSGPGAKNIQY
V gene: TRBV6-1

CDR3 protein: ASSVRSGGIYNEQF
V gene: TRBV9

CDR3 protein: ASSLPPGGTNEKLF
V gene: TRBV7-2

CDR3 protein: ASSLVGQGTLNEQF
V gene: TRBV7-2

CDR3 protein: ASSPVIDIIQY
V gene: TRBV18

CDR3 protein: ASSVGDRSPDTQY
V gene: TRBV9